Listed below are T cell receptor beta chains from one sample, sequenced in a study of blood T cells in healthy people across ages. TCRdb redid the calling of the 5' RACE reads with MiXCR, one entry per CDR3 protein. Here the sample spans 710,000 or so distinct CDR3 sequences, about 24% being singletons. The specimen was blood. The receptors derive from a man in his sixties or seventies in good health. The CDR3 runs from the conserved cysteine through the conserved F or W. D genes are given only for firm matches. Some rows have no size entry. The others give once, few or many, or a class for an expanded clone.

CDR3aa: CASSPPTGKNEKLFF
CDR3nt: TGTGCCAGCTCACCACCGACAGGGAAGAATGAAAAACTGTTTTTT
v_gene: TRBV18
d_gene: TRBD1
j_gene: TRBJ1-4
abundance: -

CDR3aa: CSARDLASGSYEQYF
CDR3nt: TGCAGTGCTAGAGATCTCGCTAGCGGATCCTACGAGCAGTACTTC
v_gene: TRBV20-1
d_gene: TRBD2
j_gene: TRBJ2-7
abundance: -

CDR3aa: CSALSRLGGNEKLFF
CDR3nt: TGCAGTGCCTTAAGCCGCCTCGGGGGTAATGAAAAACTGTTTTTT
v_gene: TRBV20-1
d_gene: -
j_gene: TRBJ1-4
abundance: few

CDR3aa: CASSLTTGMSGGYTF
CDR3nt: TGTGCCAGCAGCCTAACGACAGGGATGTCGGGGGGCTACACCTTC
v_gene: TRBV3-1
d_gene: TRBD1
j_gene: TRBJ1-2
abundance: -

CDR3aa: CASRDRGGYTF
CDR3nt: TGTGCCAGCAGGGACAGGGGTGGCTACACCTTC
v_gene: TRBV2
d_gene: TRBD1
j_gene: TRBJ1-2
abundance: many

CDR3aa: CASSLGTTTSTDTQYF
CDR3nt: TGCGCCAGCAGCTTGGGTACAACGACTAGCACAGATACGCAGTATTTT
v_gene: TRBV5-1
d_gene: -
j_gene: TRBJ2-3
abundance: few

CDR3aa: CASSAGTGANEQFF
CDR3nt: TGTGCCAGCAGCGCCGGGACAGGGGCCAATGAGCAGTTCTTC
v_gene: TRBV2
d_gene: TRBD1
j_gene: TRBJ2-1
abundance: many

CDR3aa: CASSQDSGSETQYF
CDR3nt: TGTGCCAGCAGCCAAGACTCCGGGTCGGAGACCCAGTACTTC
v_gene: TRBV3-1
d_gene: -
j_gene: TRBJ2-5
abundance: -

CDR3aa: CASSLAASHPYNEQFF
CDR3nt: TGCGCCAGCAGCTTGGCGGCTAGCCATCCCTACAATGAGCAGTTCTTC
v_gene: TRBV5-1
d_gene: -
j_gene: TRBJ2-1
abundance: once

CDR3aa: CASSPYSDRAYLYGYTF
CDR3nt: TGTGCCAGCAGCCCGTATTCGGACAGGGCTTATCTTTATGGCTACACCTTC
v_gene: TRBV12-3/TRBV12-4
d_gene: TRBD1
j_gene: TRBJ1-2
abundance: few

CDR3aa: CAISESLEGSGYTF
CDR3nt: TGTGCCATCAGTGAGTCGCTTGAGGGGAGTGGCTACACCTTC
v_gene: TRBV10-3
d_gene: -
j_gene: TRBJ1-2
abundance: -

CDR3aa: CASSLLGTGFSYEQYF
CDR3nt: TGCGCCAGCAGCTTGTTGGGGACAGGGTTTTCCTACGAGCAGTACTTC
v_gene: TRBV5-1
d_gene: TRBD1
j_gene: TRBJ2-7
abundance: few

CDR3aa: CASSLQQGRQYF
CDR3nt: TGTGCCAGCAGTCTCCAACAGGGTAGGCAGTACTTC
v_gene: TRBV28
d_gene: -
j_gene: TRBJ2-7
abundance: -

CDR3aa: CSVGGLLGGYTF
CDR3nt: TGCAGCGTTGGGGGTCTCTTGGGGGGCTACACCTTC
v_gene: TRBV29-1
d_gene: -
j_gene: TRBJ1-2
abundance: few

CDR3aa: CASSRAQRAFF
CDR3nt: TGTGCCAGCAGCAGGGCCCAAAGAGCTTTCTTT
v_gene: TRBV11-2
d_gene: -
j_gene: TRBJ1-1
abundance: -

CDR3aa: CSAPGGGLGNEQYF
CDR3nt: TGCAGTGCCCCCGGTGGTGGTTTGGGGAACGAGCAGTACTTC
v_gene: TRBV20-1
d_gene: -
j_gene: TRBJ2-7
abundance: few

CDR3aa: CASGPTGAFYEQFF
CDR3nt: TGTGCCAGCGGTCCGACGGGGGCTTTCTATGAGCAGTTCTTC
v_gene: TRBV28
d_gene: -
j_gene: TRBJ2-1
abundance: few